These 19 T cell receptor beta chains were sequenced from one sample in a study of T cell responses to AZD1222 COVID-19 vaccine. The table came from immunoSEQ multiplex PCR; TCRdb's copy has only in-frame clones and leaves some out. The sample records about 45,000 clones, over 85% being singletons. Specimen: peripheral blood, collected 28 days after the second AZD1222 dose. All receptors come from an adult who received the AZD1222 COVID-19 vaccine.

The rearrangement joins TRBV27 to TRBJ2-1; weak D call: TRBD2 (6 bases). The CDR3 runs to 14 residues. From germline, CDR1 is MNHEY and CDR2 SMNVEV (reference sequence). V gave up 3 bases and J gave up 9 bases, with 15 bases separating them. The CDR3 region is CASSLGGAFGEQFF. DNA of the CDR3: TGTGCCAGCAGTTTGGGCGGGGCCTTTGGTGAGCAGTTCTTC.

Concerning this clone itself: At one of its ends the junction is not consistent with the germline gene, which may arise from a read error. This chain uses TRBV9 with TRBJ1-1; possible D gene TRBD1, 5 bases. In germline, CDR1 is SGDLS, CDR2 YYNGEE. The CDR3 is 15 residues long. DNA of the CDR3: TGTGCCAGCGGCGTAGAGCGGGGAAGGGGCCCTGAAGCTTTCTTT. This sequence encodes CASGVERGRGPEAFF.

V usage is TRBV28 and J usage is TRBJ2-3, with D perhaps matching TRBD2 (6 bases). Per the germline V gene, CDR1 is MDHEN and CDR2 is SYDVKM. The CDR3 runs to 16 residues. The germline V and J ends were trimmed by 5 bases and 3 bases, with 18 bases remaining between them. The CDR3 protein is CASSPLGAGATDTQYF. The CDR3 nucleotides are TGTGCCAGCAGTCCACTGGGAGCGGGCGCGACAGATACGCAGTATTTT.

This clone was observed a handful of times. The chain employs TRBV6-4 and TRBJ1-6; D unresolved. V was shortened by 2 bases and J by 8 bases, with 4 bases between the two germline ends. This CDR3 comprises 12 residues. Germline V lookup: CDR1 MRHNA, CDR2 SNTAGT. CDR3 bases: TGTGCCAGCAGTGACGGCTATTCACCCCTCCACTTT. Residues: CASSDGYSPLHF.

The V gene is TRBV3-1 (or the pseudogene TRBV3-2), the J gene TRBJ1-1; D call uncertain. The length of the CDR3 is 15 residues. Germline V gene lookup returns CDR1 LGHDT and CDR2 YNNKEL (reference sequence). V lost 1 base and J 1 base, leaving 10 bases between the germline ends. CDR3 protein: CASSQGVGWNTEAFF. For the CDR3, the DNA is TGTGCCAGCAGCCAAGGGGTAGGATGGAACACTGAAGCTTTCTTT.

The CDR3 region is CASSLGVGTEAFF. The CDR3 coding sequence is TGTGCCAGCAGTTTAGGGGTGGGCACTGAAGCTTTCTTT. This sequence joins TRBV27 and TRBJ1-1; D not resolved. The CDR3 has 13 residues. From germline, CDR1 is MNHEY and CDR2 SMNVEV (reference sequence). Trimming left V 2 bases short and J 4 bases short, with 8 bases between.

This clone was seen once. The rearrangement joins TRBV13 to TRBJ1-3; no clear D gene. CDR3 length: 15 amino acids. The V gene's germline CDR1 is PRHDT and CDR2 FYEKMQ (reference sequence). Trimming cost V 6 bases and J 1 base, with 13 bases left between them. The CDR3 DNA sequence: TGTGCCAGCAGACGCCGGACTCAATCTGGAAACACCATATATTTT. This gives the protein CASRRRTQSGNTIYF.

The chain uses TRBV18 and TRBJ1-1; D gene uncertain. V was shortened by 3 bases and J by 0 bases, with 20 bases between the two germline ends. CDR1 is KGHSH, CDR2 LQKENI, per germline. This CDR3 is built from 18 residues. The DNA for the CDR3 is TGTGCCAGCTCACCGTTAGGGCCTCCCCTGGTCTTGAACACTGAAGCTTTCTTT. It specifies CASSPLGPPLVLNTEAFF.

V is TRBV3-1 (or the pseudogene TRBV3-2) and J is TRBJ2-7; no definite D call. Trimming removed 1 base at V and 0 bases at J, with 7 bases between. The CDR3 spans 14 residues. Per germline, CDR1 LGHDT and CDR2 YNNKEL (reference sequence). The DNA for the CDR3 is TGTGCCAGCAGCCAAGGTGGCAACTCCTACGAGCAGTACTTC. Its translation is CASSQGGNSYEQYF.

This clone was observed once. CDR3 DNA sequence: TGCGCCAGCAGCCAACGAGCTGGACAGGGACTAGGCTACACCTTC. Its protein is CASSQRAGQGLGYTF. The V gene is TRBV4-3, the J gene TRBJ1-2; TRBD1 agrees at 8 bases. The length of the CDR3 is 15 residues. Germline values: CDR1 LGHNA, CDR2 YSLEER. With 2 bases clipped from V and 8 bases from J, the junction kept 10 bases outside the gene matches.

V is TRBV24-1 and J is TRBJ2-2, with D perhaps matching TRBD1 or TRBD2 (5 bases each). The germline V gene encodes CDR1 KGHDR and CDR2 SFDVKD. The CDR3 spans 17 residues. Trimming stripped 4 bases from V and 6 bases from J, with 20 bases between. The CDR3 region has the DNA TGTGCCACCAGTGACCCTACACCGGGACCTCTTTCCGGGGAGCTGTTTTTT. This translates into CATSDPTPGPLSGELFF.

The CDR3 protein is CASTVAGETTGELFF. CDR3 DNA: TGTGCCAGCACCGTAGCGGGAGAAACCACCGGGGAGCTGTTTTTT. This chain joins TRBV28 and TRBJ2-2; 9 positions match TRBD2. This CDR3 has 15 amino acids. In germline, CDR1 is MDHEN, CDR2 SYDVKM. With V trimmed by 7 bases and J by 4 bases, 7 bases remained unmatched.

This clone was observed a handful of times. The chain employs TRBV29-1 and TRBJ1-2; 7 bases agree with TRBD1. The length of the CDR3 is 12 residues. V lost 7 bases to trimming and J lost 6 bases; unmatched junction nucleotides: 8. CDR1 is SQVTM, CDR2 ANQGSEA, per germline. The CDR3 here is CSGLTGNDGYTF. CDR3 nucleotide sequence: TGCAGCGGCCTGACAGGGAACGATGGCTACACCTTC.

This chain links TRBV7-8 with TRBJ2-7; maybe TRBD1 (6 bases). V gave up 3 bases and J gave up 4 bases, with 13 bases separating them. The CDR3 is made up of 14 amino acids. Germline V gives CDR1 SGHVS, CDR2 FQNEAQ. CDR3 protein: CASSLLTGPYEQYF. The CDR3, as DNA: TGTGCCAGCAGCTTGTTGACAGGCCCTTACGAGCAGTACTTC.

This chain joins TRBV10-3 and TRBJ1-5, with TRBD1 as a possible D gene (5 bases). The CDR3 totals 14 residues. Germline lookup yields CDR1 ENHRY and CDR2 SYGVKD. Trimming removed 2 bases from V and 7 bases from J, with 12 bases in between. The CDR3 is CAISEPGPAQPQHF. CDR3 bases: TGTGCCATCAGTGAGCCGGGGCCCGCACAGCCCCAGCATTTT.

The J gene is TRBJ2-3, the V gene TRBV27; 15 bases align to TRBD2. V trimming: 6 bases; J trimming: 1 base; junction bases outside the gene matches: 8. The V gene's germline CDR1 is MNHEY and CDR2 SMNVEV (reference sequence). The CDR3 has 18 residues. In DNA form, the CDR3 reads TGTGCCAGCAGAATCCGGACTAGCGGGAGGGGGGGCACAGATACGCAGTATTTT. Translating gives CASRIRTSGRGGTDTQYF.

This chain joins TRBV3-1 (or the pseudogene TRBV3-2) and TRBJ2-3; D remains unclear. The length of the CDR3 is 13 residues. With 2 bases removed from V and 6 bases from J, the gap between germline ends came to 9 bases. CDR1 and CDR2 (germline): LGHDT, YNNKEL (reference sequence). The CDR3 is CASSQLLYDTQYF. The CDR3 DNA follows: TGTGCCAGCAGCCAACTACTTTATGATACGCAGTATTTT.

This chain joins TRBV7-9 and TRBJ1-1; maybe TRBD1 (5 bases). The CDR3 covers 14 residues. Germline V gene sequence: CDR1 SEHNR, CDR2 FQNEAQ (reference sequence). Trimming left V 10 bases short and J 0 bases short, with 15 bases between. The CDR3 DNA reads TGTGCCACCAGAGAAGGGGTCGTGAACACTGAAGCTTTCTTT. Translated: CATREGVVNTEAFF. Variable domain in full (rest from reference TRBV7-9 and TRBJ1-1): DTGVSQNPRHKITKRGQNVTFRCDPISEHNRLYWYRQTLGQGPEFLTYFQNEAQLEKSRLLSDRFSAERPKGSFSTLEIQRTEQGDSAMYLCATREGVVNTEAFFGQGTRLTVV.

The J gene is TRBJ2-7, the V gene TRBV4-2; maybe TRBD2 (5 bases). From germline, CDR1 is LGHNA and CDR2 YNFKEQ. The CDR3 runs 14 residues. Deletions cut 3 bases from V and 5 bases from J, with 14 bases between. The CDR3 DNA follows: TGTGCCAGCAGCCACCTCCCCGCGGAGGACGAGCAGTACTTC. Its translation is CASSHLPAEDEQYF.